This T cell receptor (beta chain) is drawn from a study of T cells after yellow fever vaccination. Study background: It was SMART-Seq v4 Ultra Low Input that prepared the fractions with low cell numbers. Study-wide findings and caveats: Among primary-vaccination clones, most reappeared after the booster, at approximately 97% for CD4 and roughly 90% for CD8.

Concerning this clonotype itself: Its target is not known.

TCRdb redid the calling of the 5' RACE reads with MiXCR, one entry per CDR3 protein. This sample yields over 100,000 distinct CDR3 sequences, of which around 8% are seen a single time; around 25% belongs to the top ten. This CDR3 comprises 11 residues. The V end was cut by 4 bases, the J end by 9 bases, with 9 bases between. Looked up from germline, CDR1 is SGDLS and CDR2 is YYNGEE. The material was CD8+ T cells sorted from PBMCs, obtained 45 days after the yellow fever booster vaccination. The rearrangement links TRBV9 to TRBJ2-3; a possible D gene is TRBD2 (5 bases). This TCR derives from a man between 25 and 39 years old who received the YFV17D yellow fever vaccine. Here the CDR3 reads CASSPGRTQYF. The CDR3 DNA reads TGTGCCAGCAGCCCGGGAAGGACGCAGTATTTT.